A single sample is the source of the 17 T cell receptor beta chains below, sequenced in a study of T cells after yellow fever vaccination. TCRdb called the 5' RACE reads again in MiXCR, with one record for every CDR3 protein. Of about 580,000 distinct CDR3 sequences listed, about a sixth were seen once; the top ten hold 17%. The sequencing used PBMCs, collected 4 to 6 days after the first yellow fever vaccination. The receptors were gathered from a man aged 18-30 years who received the YFV17D yellow fever vaccine.

This chain joins TRBV15 and TRBJ1-6, with D maybe TRBD1 (5 bases). Deletions cut 0 bases from V and 8 bases from J, with 20 bases between. CDR1 and CDR2 (germline): LNHNV, YYDKDF (reference sequence). The length of the CDR3 is 18 residues. CDR3 sequence: CATSRDQFGGDDHSPLHF. The CDR3 nucleotides read TGTGCCACCAGCAGAGATCAGTTCGGAGGGGATGATCATTCACCCCTCCACTTT. The full variable domain, rest sourced from reference TRBV15 and TRBJ1-6, is DAMVIQNPRYQVTQFGKPVTLSCSQTLNHNVMYWYQQKSSQAPKLLFHYYDKDFNNEADTPDNFQSRRPNTSFCFLDIRSPGLGDTAMYLCATSRDQFGGDDHSPLHFGNGTRLTVT.

The chain combines TRBV19 with TRBJ2-1; 10 nucleotides line up with TRBD2. V trimming: 2 bases; J trimming: 7 bases; junction bases outside the gene matches: 14. The CDR3 has 18 amino acids. Germline CDR1 is LNHDA and CDR2 is SQIVND (reference sequence). The CDR3, as DNA: TGTGCCAGTAGTATAACCCCGTCAGCGGGGGGGGCCAAGAATGAGCAGTTCTTC. Translation: CASSITPSAGGAKNEQFF.

The genes are TRBV28 and TRBJ2-1; 9 bases line up with TRBD2. The length of the CDR3 is 19 residues. The V gene end was trimmed by 3 bases and the J gene end by 3 bases; junction bases not matched to a gene: 15. In germline, CDR1 is MDHEN, CDR2 SYDVKM. CDR3 DNA: TGTGCCAGCAGTTTCTATCTCTCGGCTAGCGGGGCGGTCTACAATGAGCAGTTCTTC. As protein: CASSFYLSASGAVYNEQFF.

This CDR3 reads CASRAWSSGANVLTF. The CDR3 DNA follows: TGTGCCAGCAGAGCGTGGAGCTCTGGGGCCAACGTCCTGACTTTC. The chain recombines TRBV6-1 with TRBJ2-6; D remains ambiguous. V was clipped by 6 bases and J by 0 bases, with 9 bases between them. Germline V lookup: CDR1 MNHNS, CDR2 SASEGT. The CDR3 length is 15 residues.

This clonotype was seen only a few times. The CDR3 here is CASSKLRDRGHEQYF. The CDR3 coding sequence is TGTGCCAGCAGCAAGCTCCGGGACAGGGGCCACGAGCAGTACTTC. V is TRBV27 and J is TRBJ2-7; 10 positions match TRBD1. V lost 6 bases, J lost 5 bases, and 10 bases stayed unmatched. Germline-derived CDR1 and CDR2 are MNHEY and SMNVEV (reference sequence). The CDR3 spans 15 residues.

This clonotype was counted at least ten times. The chain couples TRBV4-3 to TRBJ2-5; 9 nucleotides match TRBD2. CDR1 and CDR2 (germline): LGHNA, YSLEER. The CDR3 runs 17 residues. With V trimmed by 1 base and J by 2 bases, 8 bases remained unmatched. The chain's CDR3 is CASSQAYKGLAQETQYF. CDR3 nucleotides: TGCGCCAGCAGCCAAGCTTACAAAGGACTAGCGCAAGAGACCCAGTACTTC.

The V and J genes are TRBV15 and TRBJ2-1, with D uncertain. The CDR3 totals 16 residues. V was cut by 1 base and J by 0 bases, with 10 bases left in between. Per germline, CDR1 LNHNV and CDR2 YYDKDF (reference sequence). CDR3 sequence (DNA): TGTGCCACCAGCAGAGGTCTATCCAGCTCCTACAATGAGCAGTTCTTC. Translating it yields CATSRGLSSSYNEQFF.

The genes are TRBV4-3 and TRBJ2-2, with D possibly being TRBD1 (6 bases). Between the trimmed V and J ends, which lost 1 base and 6 bases, there was a span of 12 bases. Germline V CDR1 and CDR2: LGHNA, YSLEER. The CDR3 runs 15 residues. CDR3 sequence reads: CASSQVGGPAGELFF. The CDR3 DNA reads as TGCGCCAGCAGCCAAGTTGGGGGCCCGGCCGGGGAGCTGTTTTTT.

This clonotype has a handful of counts. This chain links TRBV6-5 with TRBJ2-3; 9 bases line up with TRBD2. V gave up 4 bases and J gave up 2 bases; unmatched junction bases: 7. CDR1 and CDR2 from the germline V gene are MNHEY and SVGAGI. The CDR3 covers 16 residues. As DNA, the CDR3 is TGTGCCAGCAGTTGGGCGGGGGGGCGCACCACAGATACGCAGTATTTT. Its translation is CASSWAGGRTTDTQYF.

This clonotype was counted only a few times. The chain recombines TRBV4-3 with TRBJ1-4, with D possibly being TRBD1 (5 bases). Trimming removed 4 bases from V and 7 bases from J, with 22 bases in between. Germline CDR1 LGHNA, CDR2 YSLEER. The CDR3 totals 17 residues. The CDR3 spells CASSRTGGGRDFEKLFF. CDR3 nucleotides: TGCGCCAGCAGCCGGACCGGAGGCGGCAGGGACTTTGAAAAACTGTTTTTT.

In this sample, this clonotype turned up many times. The J gene is TRBJ1-1, the V gene TRBV29-1; D unclear. Germline values: CDR1 SQVTM, CDR2 ANQGSEA. V lost 0 bases, J lost 6 bases, and 8 bases lay in between. The CDR3 covers 12 residues. The CDR3: CSVEDGGAEAFF. As DNA, the CDR3 is TGCAGCGTTGAAGACGGTGGGGCTGAAGCTTTCTTT.

This chain joins TRBV4-3 and TRBJ1-2, with 10 bases that match TRBD1. V shed 0 bases, J shed 8 bases, and the junction held 9 bases outside the gene matches. The CDR3 loop spans 16 amino acids. Germline CDR1 is LGHNA and CDR2 is YSLEER. CDR3 bases: TGCGCCAGCAGCCAAGACGTGACAGGGGGCCCGCTGGGCTACACCTTC. Protein: CASSQDVTGGPLGYTF.

The rearrangement joins TRBV29-1 to TRBJ1-2; TRBD1 matches 10 bases. Germline lookup yields CDR1 SQVTM and CDR2 ANQGSEA. This CDR3 has 15 amino acids. Trimming took 3 bases from V and 6 from J; bases not matched to a gene: 10. The CDR3: CSVDRGQGPRDGYTF. CDR3 in DNA: TGCAGCGTTGATCGGGGACAGGGGCCTAGGGATGGCTACACCTTC.

The chain is built from TRBV5-1 and TRBJ2-1; the D is unclear. V lost 4 bases to trimming and J lost 7 bases, with 9 bases between them. The CDR3 is 12 residues long. CDR1 and CDR2 from the germline V gene are SGHRS and YFSETQ. CDR3 bases: TGCGCCAGCAGCCGGACCTGGAATGAGCAGTTCTTC. It yields the protein CASSRTWNEQFF.

The chain links TRBV6-1 to TRBJ1-5; D is uncertain. Germline CDR1 and CDR2: MNHNS and SASEGT. The CDR3 is 14 amino acids. Trimming cost V 3 bases and J 2 bases, with 8 bases left between them. The CDR3 DNA is TGTGCCAGCAGTGAGGTTCGTGGCAATCAGCCCCAGCATTTT. Translation gives CASSEVRGNQPQHF.

In this sample, this clonotype turned up many times. The V call is TRBV29-1, the J call TRBJ2-7; 7 bases are shared with TRBD1. The germline V gene encodes CDR1 SQVTM and CDR2 ANQGSEA. V lost 4 bases and J lost 4; bases outside the gene matches: 4. The CDR3 has 12 amino acids. CDR3 sequence (DNA): TGCAGCGTTGGGGACAGCGGATACGAGCAGTACTTC. It specifies CSVGDSGYEQYF.

J is TRBJ1-6 and V is TRBV18; the D gene is possibly TRBD1 (5 bases). The germline gives CDR1 KGHSH, CDR2 LQKENI. The CDR3 totals 15 residues. Trimming pared 4 bases from V and 5 bases from J, leaving 12 bases between. The CDR3 DNA reads TGTGCCAGCTCACTTGTCGGGGGGAATAATTCACCCCTCCACTTT. This translates into CASSLVGGNNSPLHF.